These T cell receptor beta chains were read from a single sample in a study of Ad26.COV2.S vaccination and SARS-CoV-2 variants. Clones were sequenced by immunoSEQ multiplex PCR, and TCRdb holds only the in-frame ones, with some missing. The sample contains hundreds of thousands of clones, around four fifths of which appear only once. Sequencing used peripheral blood, obtained in a trial of Ad26.COV2.S vaccine versus placebo. These receptors originate from a person between 18 and 65 years old who received the Ad26.COV2.S COVID-19 vaccine or a placebo. Each CDR3 is given with its conserved first and last residue. A D gene is named only where the DNA matches it firmly. Clone size is stated in some rows and not others, as once, few, many or a class when expanded.

D gene | J gene | CDR3 length | V gene | clone size | CDR3 DNA | CDR3 protein
. | TRBJ1-1 | 16 | TRBV6-2/TRBV6-3 | . | TGTGCCAGCAGTTACTCCCTGAGAGAGGGGGACACTGAAGCTTTCTTT | CASSYSLREGDTEAFF
. | TRBJ1-4 | 14 | TRBV7-6 | . | TGTGCCAGCAGCCCTCCGGGGGCCGGTGAAAAACTGTTTTTT | CASSPPGAGEKLFF
. | TRBJ1-2 | 15 | TRBV27 | . | TGTGCCAGCAGTTCGTACCGATACGGGCGACATGGCTACACCTTC | CASSSYRYGRHGYTF
. | TRBJ1-2 | 13 | TRBV6-5 | . | TGTGCCAGCAGGTCTTACAGTGTGGATGGCTACACCTTC | CASRSYSVDGYTF
. | TRBJ2-1 | 14 | TRBV3-1/TRBV3-2 | . | TGTGCCAGCAGCCAAGCACAGCTTGGGGATGAGCAGTTCTTC | CASSQAQLGDEQFF
. | TRBJ2-3 | 13 | TRBV6-5 | . | TGTGCCAGCTCCCACGGGGTTGTCGATACGCAGTATTTT | CASSHGVVDTQYF
. | TRBJ2-4 | 13 | TRBV5-1 | . | TGCGCCAGCAGCTTGCCGGGGGCGGACATTCAGTACTTC | CASSLPGADIQYF
TRBD1 | TRBJ2-5 | 15 | TRBV11-3 | . | TGTGCCAGCAGCTTGGGACAGAATCTACAAGAGACCCAGTACTTC | CASSLGQNLQETQYF
. | TRBJ1-2 | 16 | TRBV15 | . | TGTGCCACCAGCAACACGGTGGGGGGATCGTTCTATGGCTACACCTTC | CATSNTVGGSFYGYTF
. | TRBJ1-5 | 16 | TRBV4-2 | . | TGTGCCAGCAGCCAAGAAGCGTTAGAGGAGGACCAGCCCCAGCATTTT | CASSQEALEEDQPQHF
. | TRBJ1-1 | 12 | TRBV5-4 | once | TGTGCCAGCAGCTTAGCCGAGGATGAAGCTTTCTTT | CASSLAEDEAFF
TRBD1 | TRBJ2-7 | 15 | TRBV7-9 | . | TGTGCCAGCAGCCCCCCCGGGACAGAATTATACGAGCAGTACTTC | CASSPPGTELYEQYF